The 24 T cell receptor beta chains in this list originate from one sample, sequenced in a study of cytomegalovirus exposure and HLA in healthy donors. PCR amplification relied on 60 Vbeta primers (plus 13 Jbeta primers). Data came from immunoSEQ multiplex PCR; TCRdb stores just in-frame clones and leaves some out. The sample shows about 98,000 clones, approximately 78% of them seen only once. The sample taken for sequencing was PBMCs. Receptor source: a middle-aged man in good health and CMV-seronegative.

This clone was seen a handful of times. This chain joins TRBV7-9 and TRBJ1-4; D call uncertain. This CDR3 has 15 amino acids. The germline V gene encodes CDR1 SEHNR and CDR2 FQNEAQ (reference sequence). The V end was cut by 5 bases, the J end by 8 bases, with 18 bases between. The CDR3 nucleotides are TGTGCCAGCAGCCCACGCGACTTGGGAGTAGAAAAACTGTTTTTT. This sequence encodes CASSPRDLGVEKLFF.

The CDR3 sequence: CASSPSEAVRATNEKLFF. CDR3 sequence (DNA): TGTGCCAGCTCACCATCTGAAGCGGTGCGGGCAACTAATGAAAAACTGTTTTTT. J is TRBJ1-4 and V is TRBV18; D unresolved. Germline-derived CDR1 and CDR2 are KGHSH and LQKENI. Trimming removed 2 bases from V and 0 bases from J, with 16 bases in between. The CDR3 has 18 residues.

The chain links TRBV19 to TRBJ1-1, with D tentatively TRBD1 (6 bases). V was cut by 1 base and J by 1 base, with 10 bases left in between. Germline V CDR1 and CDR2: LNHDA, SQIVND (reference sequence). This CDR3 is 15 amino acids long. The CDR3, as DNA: TGTGCCAGTAGTATAGGAGGGACACCGAACACTGAAGCTTTCTTT. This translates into CASSIGGTPNTEAFF.

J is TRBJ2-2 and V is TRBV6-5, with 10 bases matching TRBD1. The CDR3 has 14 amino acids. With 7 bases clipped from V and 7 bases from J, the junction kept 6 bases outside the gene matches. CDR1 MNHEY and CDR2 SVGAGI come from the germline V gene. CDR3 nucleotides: TGTGCCAGCACCCGGACAGGGGGTCACGGGGAGCTGTTTTTT. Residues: CASTRTGGHGELFF.

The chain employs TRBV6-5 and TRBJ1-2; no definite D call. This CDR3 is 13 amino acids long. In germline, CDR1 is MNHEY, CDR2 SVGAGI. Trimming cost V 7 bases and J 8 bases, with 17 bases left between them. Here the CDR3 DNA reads TGTGCCAGCACTGAGGTCCCCCTACGCGGCTACACCTTC. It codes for CASTEVPLRGYTF.

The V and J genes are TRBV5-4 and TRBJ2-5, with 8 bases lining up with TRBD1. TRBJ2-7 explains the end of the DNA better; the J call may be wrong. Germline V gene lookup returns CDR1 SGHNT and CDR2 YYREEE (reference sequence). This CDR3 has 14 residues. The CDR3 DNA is TGTGCCAGCAGCCGAGATCAGGGGGCTTACGAGCAGTACTTC. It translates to CASSRDQGAYEQYF.

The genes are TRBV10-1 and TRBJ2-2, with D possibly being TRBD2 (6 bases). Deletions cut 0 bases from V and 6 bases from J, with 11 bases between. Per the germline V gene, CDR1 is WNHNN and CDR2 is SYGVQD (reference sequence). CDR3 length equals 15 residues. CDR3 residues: CASSESIGGPGELFF. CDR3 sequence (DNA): TGCGCCAGCAGTGAGTCGATCGGGGGTCCCGGGGAGCTGTTTTTT.

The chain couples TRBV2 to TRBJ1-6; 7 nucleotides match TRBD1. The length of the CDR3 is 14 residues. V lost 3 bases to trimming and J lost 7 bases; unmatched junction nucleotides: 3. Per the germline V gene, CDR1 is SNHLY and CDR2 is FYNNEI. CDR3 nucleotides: TGTGCCAGCAGTGAGTGGGACAGAAATTCACCCCTCCACTTT. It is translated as CASSEWDRNSPLHF.

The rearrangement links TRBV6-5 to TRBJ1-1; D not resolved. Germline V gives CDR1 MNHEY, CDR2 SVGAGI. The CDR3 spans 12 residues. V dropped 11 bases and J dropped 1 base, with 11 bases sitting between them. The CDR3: CAAAGGNTEAFF. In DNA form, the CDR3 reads TGTGCCGCCGCGGGAGGGAACACTGAAGCTTTCTTT.

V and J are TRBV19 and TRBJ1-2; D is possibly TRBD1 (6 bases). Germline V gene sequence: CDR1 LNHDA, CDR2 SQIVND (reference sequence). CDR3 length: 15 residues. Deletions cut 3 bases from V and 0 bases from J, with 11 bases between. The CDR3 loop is CASSIMGQANYGYTF. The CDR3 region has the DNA TGTGCCAGTAGTATTATGGGACAAGCTAACTATGGCTACACCTTC.

The chain's CDR3 is CAWSAGTGGKSDTQYF. CDR3 nucleotide sequence: TGTGCCTGGAGTGCCGGGACAGGGGGCAAGTCAGATACGCAGTATTTT. This rearrangement joins TRBV30 to TRBJ2-3, with 12 bases matching TRBD1. This CDR3 region has 16 residues. The V gene end was trimmed by 1 base and the J gene end by 4 bases; junction bases not matched to a gene: 6. In germline, CDR1 is GTSNPN, CDR2 SVGIG (reference sequence).

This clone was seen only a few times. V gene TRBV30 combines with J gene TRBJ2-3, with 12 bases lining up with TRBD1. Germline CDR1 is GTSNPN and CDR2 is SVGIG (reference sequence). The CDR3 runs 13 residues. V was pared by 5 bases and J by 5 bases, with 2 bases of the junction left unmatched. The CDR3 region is CAWGTGGIDTQYF. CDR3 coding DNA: TGTGCCTGGGGGACAGGGGGCATAGATACGCAGTATTTT.

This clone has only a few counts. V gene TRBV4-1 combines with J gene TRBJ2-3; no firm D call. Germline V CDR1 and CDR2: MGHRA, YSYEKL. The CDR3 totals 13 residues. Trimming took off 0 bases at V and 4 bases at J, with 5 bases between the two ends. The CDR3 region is CASSQEAADTQYF. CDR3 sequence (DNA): TGCGCCAGCAGCCAAGAAGCCGCAGATACGCAGTATTTT.

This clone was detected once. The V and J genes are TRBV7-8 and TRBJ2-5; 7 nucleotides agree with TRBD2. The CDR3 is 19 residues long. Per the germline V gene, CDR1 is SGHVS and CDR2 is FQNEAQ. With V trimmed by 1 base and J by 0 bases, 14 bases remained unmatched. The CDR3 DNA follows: TGTGCCAGCAGCTTAGTAGGGAAGTCGGCTAGCGGTAACCAAGAGACCCAGTACTTC. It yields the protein CASSLVGKSASGNQETQYF.

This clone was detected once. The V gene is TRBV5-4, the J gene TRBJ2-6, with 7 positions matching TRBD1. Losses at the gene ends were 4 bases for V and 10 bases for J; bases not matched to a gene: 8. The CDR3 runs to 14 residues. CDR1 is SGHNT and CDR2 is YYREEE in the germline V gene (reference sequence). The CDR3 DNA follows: TGTGCCAGCAGCCGCACCGGGACAGAGAACGTCCTGACTTTC. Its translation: CASSRTGTENVLTF.

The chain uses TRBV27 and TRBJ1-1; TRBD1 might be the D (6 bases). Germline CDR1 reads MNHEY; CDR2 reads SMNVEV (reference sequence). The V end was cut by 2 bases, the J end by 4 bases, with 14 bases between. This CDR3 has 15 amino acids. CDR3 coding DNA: TGTGCCAGCAGTTTAGGGAGGGGGGGTGTCACTGAAGCTTTCTTT. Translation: CASSLGRGGVTEAFF.

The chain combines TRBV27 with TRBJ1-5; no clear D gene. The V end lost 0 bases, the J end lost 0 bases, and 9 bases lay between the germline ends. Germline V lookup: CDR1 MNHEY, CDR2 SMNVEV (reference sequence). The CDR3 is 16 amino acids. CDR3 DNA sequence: TGTGCCAGCAGTTTATCTGGGCCCTTTAGCAATCAGCCCCAGCATTTT. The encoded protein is CASSLSGPFSNQPQHF.

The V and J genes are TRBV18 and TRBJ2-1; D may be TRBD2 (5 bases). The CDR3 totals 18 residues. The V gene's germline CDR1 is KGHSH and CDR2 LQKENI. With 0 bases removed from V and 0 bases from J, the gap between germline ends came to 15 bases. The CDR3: CASSPPNPGSYSYNEQFF. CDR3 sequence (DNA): TGTGCCAGCTCACCACCTAATCCGGGGTCCTACTCCTACAATGAGCAGTTCTTC.

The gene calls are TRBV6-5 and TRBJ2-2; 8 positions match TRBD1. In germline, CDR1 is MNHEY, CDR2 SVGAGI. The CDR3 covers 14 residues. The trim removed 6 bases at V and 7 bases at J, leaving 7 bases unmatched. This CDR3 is CASSPGGAGGELFF. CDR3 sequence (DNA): TGTGCCAGCAGCCCAGGGGGCGCGGGCGGGGAGCTGTTTTTT.

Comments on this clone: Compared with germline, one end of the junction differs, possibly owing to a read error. CDR3 DNA: TGTGCCAGCAACCTTCAAGAGGCCCAGTACTTC. Amino acids: CASNLQEAQYF. V is TRBV2 and J is TRBJ2-5; D gene ambiguous. Germline V gene lookup returns CDR1 SNHLY and CDR2 FYNNEI. The CDR3 has 11 residues.

In nucleotides, the CDR3 is TGTGCCAGCAGTTTGGACAGAACCTACGAGCAGTACTTC. Its translation is CASSLDRTYEQYF. J is TRBJ2-7 and V is TRBV28, with D maybe TRBD1 (6 bases). Looked up from germline, CDR1 is MDHEN and CDR2 is SYDVKM. The V and J ends lost 3 bases and 2 bases respectively, with 8 bases between them. The CDR3 consists of 13 residues.

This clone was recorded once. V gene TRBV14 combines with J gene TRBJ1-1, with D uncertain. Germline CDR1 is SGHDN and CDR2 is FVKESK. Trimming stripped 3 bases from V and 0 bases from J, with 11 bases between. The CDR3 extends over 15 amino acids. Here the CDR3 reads CASSHLGVLNTEAFF. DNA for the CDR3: TGTGCCAGCAGCCACCTGGGAGTGTTGAACACTGAAGCTTTCTTT.

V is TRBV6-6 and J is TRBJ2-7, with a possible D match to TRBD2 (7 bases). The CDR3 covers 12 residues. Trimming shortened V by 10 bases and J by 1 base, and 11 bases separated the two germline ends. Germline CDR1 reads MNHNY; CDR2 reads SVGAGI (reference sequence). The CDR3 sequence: CATGGQSYEQYF. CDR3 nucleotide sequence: TGTGCCACCGGGGGGCAATCCTACGAGCAGTACTTC.

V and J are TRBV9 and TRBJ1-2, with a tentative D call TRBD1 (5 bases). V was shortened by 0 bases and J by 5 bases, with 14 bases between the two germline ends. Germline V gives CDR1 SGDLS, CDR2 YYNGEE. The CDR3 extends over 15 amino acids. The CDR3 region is CASSVATGVRYGYTF. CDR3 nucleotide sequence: TGTGCCAGCAGCGTAGCTACGGGGGTTAGATATGGCTACACCTTC.